This T cell receptor (beta chain) was documented in a study of cytomegalovirus exposure and HLA in healthy donors. Overall study findings and caveats: Generally TCR sequences proved uncommon, though certain public TCRs appeared in numerous donors. Some TCR beta chains (about 170 of them) were listed as cytomegalovirus-associated. It was only CMV serostatus that was available as immune exposure information. Across all donors, roughly uniform sequencing depth was an assumption of the presence/absence analyses.

Germline assignment: CDR1 MNHNS and CDR2 SASEGT. Trimming at V came to 1 base and at J to 6 bases, leaving 8 bases not matched to a gene. The CDR3 has 16 amino acids. A remark on this clone: The target antigen is unknown.

In the PCR, 60 Vbeta and 13 Jbeta primers were used. Here immunoSEQ multiplex PCR was the method, and the copy in TCRdb shows in-frame clones only, minus some. The sample gives around 120,000 clones, roughly three quarters of which show up once; 2% to 2.5% is in the top ten. The clonotype originates from a man in his late teens or twenties in good health and CMV-seronegative. The sample consisted of PBMCs. V gene TRBV6-1 combines with J gene TRBJ2-3; 9 bases are shared with TRBD1. The CDR3 DNA reads TGTGCCAGCAGTGAAGTCCTCAGGACAGGGGACGATACGCAGTATTTT. Its protein is CASSEVLRTGDDTQYF.